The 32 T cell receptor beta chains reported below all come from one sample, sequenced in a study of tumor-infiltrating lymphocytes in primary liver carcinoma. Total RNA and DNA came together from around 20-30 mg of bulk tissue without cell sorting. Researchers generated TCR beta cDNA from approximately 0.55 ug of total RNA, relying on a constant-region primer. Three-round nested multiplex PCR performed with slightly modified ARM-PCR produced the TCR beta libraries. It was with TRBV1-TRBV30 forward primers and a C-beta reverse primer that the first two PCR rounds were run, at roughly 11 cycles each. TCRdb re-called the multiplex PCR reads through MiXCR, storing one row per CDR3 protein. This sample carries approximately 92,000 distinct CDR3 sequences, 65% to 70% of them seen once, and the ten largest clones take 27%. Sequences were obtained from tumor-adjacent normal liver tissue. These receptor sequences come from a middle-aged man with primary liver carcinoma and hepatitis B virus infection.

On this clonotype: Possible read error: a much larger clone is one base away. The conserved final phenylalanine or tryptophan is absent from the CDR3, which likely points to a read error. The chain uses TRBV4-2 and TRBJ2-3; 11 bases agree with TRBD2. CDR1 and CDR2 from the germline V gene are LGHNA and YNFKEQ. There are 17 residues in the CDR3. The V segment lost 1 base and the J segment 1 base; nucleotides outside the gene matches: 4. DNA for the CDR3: TGTGCCAGCAGCCAAGGGACTAGCGGGTTCGGCACAGATACGCAGTATTTA. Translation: CASSQGTSGFGTDTQYL.

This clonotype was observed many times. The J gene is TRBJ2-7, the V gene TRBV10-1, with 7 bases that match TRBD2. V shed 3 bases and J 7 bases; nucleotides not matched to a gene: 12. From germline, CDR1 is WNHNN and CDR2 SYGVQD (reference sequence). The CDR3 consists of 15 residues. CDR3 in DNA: TGCGCCAGCAGTGAAGCGGGGTTAGGTAAGGGAGAGCAGTACTTC. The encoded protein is CASSEAGLGKGEQYF.

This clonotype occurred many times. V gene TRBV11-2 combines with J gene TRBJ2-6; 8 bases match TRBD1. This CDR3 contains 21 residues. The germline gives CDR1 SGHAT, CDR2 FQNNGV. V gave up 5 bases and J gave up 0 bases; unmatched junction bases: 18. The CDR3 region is CASSMGGDRGISLSGANVLTF. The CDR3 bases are TGTGCCAGCAGCATGGGGGGAGACAGGGGCATTTCCCTCTCTGGGGCCAACGTCCTGACTTTC.

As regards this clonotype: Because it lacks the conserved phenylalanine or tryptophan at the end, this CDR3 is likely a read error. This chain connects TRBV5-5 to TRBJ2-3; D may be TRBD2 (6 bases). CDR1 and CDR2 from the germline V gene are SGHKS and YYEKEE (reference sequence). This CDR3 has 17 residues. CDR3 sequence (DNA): TGTGTCAGCAAGCGGGCCCCCCTAGCGATTAGCACAGATACGCAGTATTCT. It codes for CVSKRAPLAISTDTQYS.

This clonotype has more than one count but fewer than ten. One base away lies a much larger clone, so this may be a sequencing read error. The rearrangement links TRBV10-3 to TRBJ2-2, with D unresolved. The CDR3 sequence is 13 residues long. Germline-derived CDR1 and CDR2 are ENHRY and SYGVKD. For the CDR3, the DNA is TGTGCCATCAGGGCGGATGACACCGAGGAGCTGTTTTTT. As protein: CAIRADDTEELFF.

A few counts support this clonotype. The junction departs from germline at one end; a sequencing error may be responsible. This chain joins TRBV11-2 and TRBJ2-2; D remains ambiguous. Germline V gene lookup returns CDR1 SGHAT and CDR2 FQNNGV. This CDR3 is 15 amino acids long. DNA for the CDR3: TGTGCCAGCAGCTTATGGCCGGAGAACGCCGGGGAGCTGTTTTTT. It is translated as CASSLWPENAGELFF.

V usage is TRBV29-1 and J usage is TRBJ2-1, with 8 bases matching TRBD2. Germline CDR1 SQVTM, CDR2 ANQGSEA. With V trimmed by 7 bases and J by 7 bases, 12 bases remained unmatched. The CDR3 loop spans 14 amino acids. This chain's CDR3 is CSGGIAGLPNEQFF. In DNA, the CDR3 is TGCAGCGGCGGAATAGCGGGATTGCCAAATGAGCAGTTCTTC.

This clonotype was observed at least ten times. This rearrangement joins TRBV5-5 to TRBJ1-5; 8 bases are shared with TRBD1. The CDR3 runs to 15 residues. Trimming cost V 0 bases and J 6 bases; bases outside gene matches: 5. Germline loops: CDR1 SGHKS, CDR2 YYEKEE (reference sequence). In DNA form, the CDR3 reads TGTGCCAGCAGCTTGGGCAGGGGGCTTAGTCAGCCCCAGCATTTT. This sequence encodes CASSLGRGLSQPQHF.

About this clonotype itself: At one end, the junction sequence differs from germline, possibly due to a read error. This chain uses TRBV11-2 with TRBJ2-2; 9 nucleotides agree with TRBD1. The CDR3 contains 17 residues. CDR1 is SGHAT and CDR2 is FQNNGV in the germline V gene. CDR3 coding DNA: TGTACCAGCAGCTTTGACTGGGACAGGGTCGGCACCGGGGAGCTGTTTTTT. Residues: CTSSFDWDRVGTGELFF.

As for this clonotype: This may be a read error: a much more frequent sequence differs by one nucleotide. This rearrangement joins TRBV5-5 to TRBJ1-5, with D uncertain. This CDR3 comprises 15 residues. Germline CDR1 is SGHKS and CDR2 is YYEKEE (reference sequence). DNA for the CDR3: TGTACCAGCAGCTTGGAGCTAGGACGGGATCAGCCCCAGCATTTT. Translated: CTSSLELGRDQPQHF.

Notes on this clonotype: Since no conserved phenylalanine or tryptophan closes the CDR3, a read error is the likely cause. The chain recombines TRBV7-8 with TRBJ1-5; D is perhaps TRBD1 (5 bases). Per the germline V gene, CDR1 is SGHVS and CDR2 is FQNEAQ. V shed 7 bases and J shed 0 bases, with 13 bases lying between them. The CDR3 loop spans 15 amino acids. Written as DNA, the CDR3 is TGTGCCAGCATTGGGGGTAGCTATAGCAATCAGCCCCAGCATTGT. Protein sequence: CASIGGSYSNQPQHC.

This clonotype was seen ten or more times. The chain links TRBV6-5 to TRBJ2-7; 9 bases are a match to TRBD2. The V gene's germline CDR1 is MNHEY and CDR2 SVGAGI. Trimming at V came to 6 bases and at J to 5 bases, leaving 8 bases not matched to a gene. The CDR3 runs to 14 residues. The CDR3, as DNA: TGTGCCAGCAGCCCCGGGACTAGCCTCGACGAGCAGTACTTC. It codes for CASSPGTSLDEQYF.

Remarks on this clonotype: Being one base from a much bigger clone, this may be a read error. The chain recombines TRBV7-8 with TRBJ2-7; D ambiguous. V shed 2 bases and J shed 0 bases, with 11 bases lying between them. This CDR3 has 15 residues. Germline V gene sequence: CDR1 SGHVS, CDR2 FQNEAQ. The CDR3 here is CASSLYQAFSYEQYF. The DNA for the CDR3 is TGTGCCAGCAGCTTATACCAGGCTTTCTCCTACGAGCAGTACTTC.

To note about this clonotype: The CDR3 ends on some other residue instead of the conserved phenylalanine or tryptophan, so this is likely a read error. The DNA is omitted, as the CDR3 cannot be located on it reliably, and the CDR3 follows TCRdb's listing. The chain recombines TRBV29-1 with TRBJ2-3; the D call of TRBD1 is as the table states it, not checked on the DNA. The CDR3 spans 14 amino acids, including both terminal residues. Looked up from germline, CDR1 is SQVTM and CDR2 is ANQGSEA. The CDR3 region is CSVNQRIGGDTQCL.

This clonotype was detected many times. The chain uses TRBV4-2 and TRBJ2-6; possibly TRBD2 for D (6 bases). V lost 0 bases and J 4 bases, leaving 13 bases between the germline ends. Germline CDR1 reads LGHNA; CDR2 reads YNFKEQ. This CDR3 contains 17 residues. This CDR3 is CASSQEGGGNGANVLTF. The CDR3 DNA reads TGTGCCAGCAGCCAAGAGGGTGGAGGGAACGGGGCCAACGTCCTGACTTTC.

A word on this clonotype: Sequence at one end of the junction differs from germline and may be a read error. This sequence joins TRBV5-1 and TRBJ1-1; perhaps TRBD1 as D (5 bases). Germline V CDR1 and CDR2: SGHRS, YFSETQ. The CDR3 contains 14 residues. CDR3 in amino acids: CVSTLGGSSTEAFF. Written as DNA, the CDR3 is TGCGTCAGCACCTTGGGGGGAAGCTCGACTGAAGCATTCTTT.

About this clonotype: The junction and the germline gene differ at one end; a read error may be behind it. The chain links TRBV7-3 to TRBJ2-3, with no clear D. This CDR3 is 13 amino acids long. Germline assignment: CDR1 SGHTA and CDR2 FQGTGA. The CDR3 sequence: CVSSFSRTDTQYF. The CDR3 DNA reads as TGTGTCAGCAGCTTTAGTCGGACAGATACGCAGTATTTT. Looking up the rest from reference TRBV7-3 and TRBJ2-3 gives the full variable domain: GAGVSQTPSNKVTEKGKYVELRCDPISGHTALYWYRQSLGQGPEFLIYFQGTGAADDSGLPNDRFFAVRPEGSVSTLKIQRTERGDSAVYLCVSSFSRTDTQYFGPGTRLTVL.

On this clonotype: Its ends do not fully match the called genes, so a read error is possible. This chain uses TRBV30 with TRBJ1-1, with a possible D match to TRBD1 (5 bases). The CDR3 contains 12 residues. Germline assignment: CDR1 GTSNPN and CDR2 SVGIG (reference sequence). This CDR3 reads CSWSLGAAEAFF. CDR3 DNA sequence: TGTTCCTGGAGCTTAGGGGCAGCTGAAGCTTTCTTT.

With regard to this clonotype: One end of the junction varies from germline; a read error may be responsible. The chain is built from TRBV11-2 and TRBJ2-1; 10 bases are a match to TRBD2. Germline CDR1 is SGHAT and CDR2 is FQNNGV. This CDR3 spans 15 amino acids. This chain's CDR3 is CASTLTSGRGNERFF. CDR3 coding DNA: TGTGCCAGCACCTTAACCAGCGGGAGGGGTAATGAGCGGTTCTTC.

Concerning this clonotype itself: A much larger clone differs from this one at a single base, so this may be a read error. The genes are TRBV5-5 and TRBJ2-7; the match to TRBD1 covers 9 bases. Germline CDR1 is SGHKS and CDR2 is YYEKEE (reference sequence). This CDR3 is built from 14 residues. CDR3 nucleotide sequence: TGTGTCAGCAGTCCTCCGGGACAGGGCTACGAGCAGTACTTC. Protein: CVSSPPGQGYEQYF.

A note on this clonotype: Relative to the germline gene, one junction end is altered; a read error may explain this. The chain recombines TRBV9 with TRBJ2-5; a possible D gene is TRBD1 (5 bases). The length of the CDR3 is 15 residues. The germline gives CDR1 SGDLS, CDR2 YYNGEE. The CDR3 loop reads CASSVASSGAETRYF. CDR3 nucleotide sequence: TGTGCCAGCAGCGTAGCCTCTAGTGGGGCGGAGACCCGGTACTTC.

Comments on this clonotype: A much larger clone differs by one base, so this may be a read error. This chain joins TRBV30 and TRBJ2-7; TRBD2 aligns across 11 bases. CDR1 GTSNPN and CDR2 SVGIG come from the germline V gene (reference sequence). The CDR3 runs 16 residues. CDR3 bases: TGTGCCTGGAGTACCGACGGGACTAGCGGTACCTACGAGCGGTACTTC. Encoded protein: CAWSTDGTSGTYERYF.

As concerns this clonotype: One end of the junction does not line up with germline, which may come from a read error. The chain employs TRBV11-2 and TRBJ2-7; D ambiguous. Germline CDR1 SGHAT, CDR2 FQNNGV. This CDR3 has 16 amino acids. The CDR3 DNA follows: TGTGCCAGCAGCTTAGGGACCCCGAAAAGGTTCTACGGGCAGTACTTC. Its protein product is CASSLGTPKRFYGQYF.

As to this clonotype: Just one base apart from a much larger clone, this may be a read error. This chain's CDR3 is CASSEVAGGTGELFF. CDR3 nucleotides: TGTGCCAGCAGTGAAGTGGCAGGGGGGACCGGGGAGCTGTTTTTT. This rearrangement joins TRBV6-1 to TRBJ2-2; maybe TRBD1 (7 bases). The length of the CDR3 is 15 residues. The germline V and J ends were trimmed by 1 base and 5 bases, with 11 bases remaining between them. Germline V CDR1 and CDR2: MNHNS, SASEGT.

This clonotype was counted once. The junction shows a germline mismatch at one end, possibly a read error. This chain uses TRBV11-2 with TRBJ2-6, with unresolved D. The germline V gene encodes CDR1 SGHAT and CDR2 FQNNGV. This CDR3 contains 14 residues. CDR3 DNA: TGTGCCAGCGGCTTAGGTACCGAGGCCAACGTCTTGACTTTC. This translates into CASGLGTEANVLTF. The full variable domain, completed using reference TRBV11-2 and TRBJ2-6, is EAGVAQSPRYKIIEKRQSVAFWCNPISGHATLYWYQQILGQGPKLLIQFQNNGVVDDSQLPKDRFSAERLKGVDSTLKIQPAKLEDSAVYLCASGLGTEANVLTFGAGSRLTVL.

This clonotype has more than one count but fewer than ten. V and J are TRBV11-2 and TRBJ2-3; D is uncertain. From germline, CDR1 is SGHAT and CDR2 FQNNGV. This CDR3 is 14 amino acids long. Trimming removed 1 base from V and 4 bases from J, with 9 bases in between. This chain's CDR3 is CASSLGLGSDTQYF. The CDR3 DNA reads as TGTGCCAGCAGCTTAGGGCTGGGGTCAGATACGCAGTATTTT. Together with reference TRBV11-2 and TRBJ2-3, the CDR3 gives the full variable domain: EAGVAQSPRYKIIEKRQSVAFWCNPISGHATLYWYQQILGQGPKLLIQFQNNGVVDDSQLPKDRFSAERLKGVDSTLKIQPAKLEDSAVYLCASSLGLGSDTQYFGPGTRLTVL.

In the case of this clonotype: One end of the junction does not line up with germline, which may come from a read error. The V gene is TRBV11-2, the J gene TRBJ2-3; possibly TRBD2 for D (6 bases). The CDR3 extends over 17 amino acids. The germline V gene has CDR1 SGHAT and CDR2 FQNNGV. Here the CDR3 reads CTRSLVSGDPSADTQYF. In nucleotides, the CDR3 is TGTACCAGGAGCTTAGTTTCCGGCGACCCTAGCGCAGATACGCAGTATTTT.

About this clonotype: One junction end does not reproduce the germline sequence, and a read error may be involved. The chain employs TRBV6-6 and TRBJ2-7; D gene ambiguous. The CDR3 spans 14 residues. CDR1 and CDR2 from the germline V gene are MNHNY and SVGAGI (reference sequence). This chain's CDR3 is CPSSPGSPIYEQYF. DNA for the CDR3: TGTCCCAGCAGTCCCGGGTCCCCGATCTACGAGCAGTACTTC.

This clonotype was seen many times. For the CDR3, the DNA is TGTGCCAGCAGTTACACCGGCGGTGCCTACGAGCAGTACTTC. Its protein product is CASSYTGGAYEQYF. The chain couples TRBV6-6 to TRBJ2-7, with D hard to call. CDR3 length equals 14 residues. V was trimmed by 2 bases and J by 2 bases, leaving 10 bases between them. In germline, CDR1 is MNHNY, CDR2 SVGAGI (reference sequence).

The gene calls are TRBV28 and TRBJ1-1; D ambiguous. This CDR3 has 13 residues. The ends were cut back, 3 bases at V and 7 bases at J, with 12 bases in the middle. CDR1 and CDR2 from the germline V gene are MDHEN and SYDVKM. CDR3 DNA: TGTGCCAGCAGTTTGAGGCGGGCCGGTGAAGCTTTCTTT. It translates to CASSLRRAGEAFF.

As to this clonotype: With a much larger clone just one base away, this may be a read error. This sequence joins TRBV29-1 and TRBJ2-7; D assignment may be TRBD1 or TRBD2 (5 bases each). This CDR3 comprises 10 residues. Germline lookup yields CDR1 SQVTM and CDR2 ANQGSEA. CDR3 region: CTGRPYEQYF. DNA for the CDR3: TGCACGGGGCGCCCCTACGAGCAGTACTTC.

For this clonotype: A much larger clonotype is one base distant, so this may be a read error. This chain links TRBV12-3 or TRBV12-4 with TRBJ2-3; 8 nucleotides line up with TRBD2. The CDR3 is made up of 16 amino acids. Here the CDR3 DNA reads TGTGTCAGCAGTCCCTCGGGGGGGGGAACTACAGATACGCAGTATTTT. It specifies CVSSPSGGGTTDTQYF.